The 7 T cell receptor beta chains given below trace back to one sample, sequenced in a study of T cell repertoires in cytomegalovirus infection. TCRdb reanalysed the reads using MiXCR and keeps one entry per CDR3 protein. This repertoire shows around 440,000 distinct CDR3 sequences, roughly 12% found once; its top ten account for approximately 10%. The sample comprised PBMCs. These receptors were obtained from a human donor in good health (CMV status not recorded). Some clones in this sample may be carry-over from other donors' samples.

This clonotype was counted many times. The chain joins TRBV28 to TRBJ2-1, with 10 bases fitting TRBD2. This CDR3 has 15 residues. Trimming took 7 bases from V and 4 from J; bases not matched to a gene: 7. The germline V gene has CDR1 MDHEN and CDR2 SYDVKM. The CDR3 nucleotides read TGTGCCAGCAAGCCGAGGACTAGCGGTTACAATGAGCAGTTCTTC. Residues: CASKPRTSGYNEQFF.

This clonotype was recorded at least ten times. CDR3 amino acids: CASRKETQYF. The CDR3 nucleotides read TGTGCCAGCCGCAAAGAGACCCAGTACTTC. The chain couples TRBV28 to TRBJ2-5; D is ambiguous. Trimming pared 8 bases from V and 3 bases from J, leaving 4 bases between. The CDR3 sequence is 10 residues long. The germline V gene has CDR1 MDHEN and CDR2 SYDVKM.

CDR3 bases: TGTGCCAGCAGCACTAGCGTCGGGGAGCTGTTTTTT. Amino acids: CASSTSVGELFF. The chain combines TRBV7-3 with TRBJ2-2; 7 bases map to TRBD2. V shed 5 bases and J 7 bases; nucleotides not matched to a gene: 1. Germline V CDR1 and CDR2: SGHTA, FQGTGA. CDR3 length: 12 residues.

This clonotype was recorded many times. V gene TRBV6-1 combines with J gene TRBJ2-2; D remains ambiguous. The CDR3 runs 13 residues. Germline CDR1 reads MNHNS; CDR2 reads SASEGT. The V end lost 8 bases, the J end lost 3 bases, and 10 bases lay between the germline ends. CDR3 in DNA: TGTGCCAGCCTAGGCATACACACCGGGGAGCTGTTTTTT. It encodes CASLGIHTGELFF.

This chain joins TRBV20-1 and TRBJ2-5; D perhaps matches TRBD1 (5 bases). Germline lookup yields CDR1 DFQATT and CDR2 SNEGSKA (reference sequence). The CDR3 runs 12 residues. V gave up 6 bases and J gave up 4 bases, with 12 bases separating them. CDR3 sequence: CSALRDRETQYF. As DNA, the CDR3 is TGCAGTGCGCTACGAGACAGAGAGACCCAGTACTTC.

This clonotype was detected many times. The rearrangement uses TRBV25-1 and TRBJ1-2; 8 bases map to TRBD1. The length of the CDR3 is 12 residues. The J segment lost 4 bases and the V segment lost 7 bases, leaving 2 bases of the junction unmatched. The germline gives CDR1 MGHDK, CDR2 SYGVNS. In nucleotides, the CDR3 is TGTGCCAGCAACGGACAGGGCTATGGCTACACCTTC. Translating gives CASNGQGYGYTF.

This clonotype occurred many times. The chain employs TRBV29-1 and TRBJ1-4; 7 nucleotides line up with TRBD1. The junction had 0 bases not matched to a gene; V was cut back by 1 base and J by 4 bases. CDR1 and CDR2 (germline): SQVTM, ANQGSEA. The CDR3 is 13 residues long. The CDR3 DNA reads as TGCAGCGTTGAAGCAGGGGGTAATGAAAAACTGTTTTTT. Translating gives CSVEAGGNEKLFF.